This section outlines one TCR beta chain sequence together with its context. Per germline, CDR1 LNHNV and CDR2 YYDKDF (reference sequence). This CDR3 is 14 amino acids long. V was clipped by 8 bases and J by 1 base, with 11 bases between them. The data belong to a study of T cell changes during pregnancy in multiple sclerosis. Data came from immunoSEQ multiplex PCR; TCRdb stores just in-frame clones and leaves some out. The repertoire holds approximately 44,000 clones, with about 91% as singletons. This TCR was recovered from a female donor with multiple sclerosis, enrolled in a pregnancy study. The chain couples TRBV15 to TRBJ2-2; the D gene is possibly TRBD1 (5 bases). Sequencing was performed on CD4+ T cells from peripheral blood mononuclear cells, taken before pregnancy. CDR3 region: CATRAGRNTGELFF. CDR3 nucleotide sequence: TGTGCCACCCGGGCAGGGCGGAACACCGGGGAGCTGTTTTTT.